The 15 T cell receptor beta chains in this list originate from one sample, sequenced in a study of cytomegalovirus exposure and HLA in healthy donors. The data were produced by immunoSEQ multiplex PCR, yet TCRdb's version contains in-frame clones alone and is incomplete. The repertoire includes about 330,000 clones, roughly 87% of them detected once, and roughly 1.2% sits in the top ten. The sequenced sample was PBMCs. The receptors come from a woman aged 25-40 years in good health and CMV-seropositive.

The V call is TRBV7-3, the J call TRBJ1-5; 9 nucleotides align to TRBD1. Losses at the gene ends were 1 base for V and 2 bases for J; bases not matched to a gene: 0. This CDR3 is 15 amino acids long. Germline V gives CDR1 SGHTA, CDR2 FQGTGA. CDR3 loop: CASSLRQGGNQPQHF. In DNA, the CDR3 is TGTGCCAGCAGCTTAAGACAGGGGGGCAATCAGCCCCAGCATTTT.

Concerning this clone: A much larger clone differs from this one at a single base, so this may be a read error. The CDR3 DNA follows: TGTGCCAGCAGCTCCACCTACGAGCAGTACTTC. Translation: CASSSTYEQYF. The V gene is TRBV12-1, the J gene TRBJ2-7; the D call of TRBD1 is as the table states it, not checked on the DNA. TRBV12-1 is noted as a pseudogene. This CDR3 is built from 11 residues.

This chain joins TRBV7-3 and TRBJ2-1; 7 bases line up with TRBD2. The CDR3 contains 15 residues. Germline V gene data show CDR1 as SGHTA and CDR2 as FQGTGA. After removal of 4 bases from V and 3 bases from J, the junction contained 6 bases not matched to a gene. The DNA of the CDR3 is TGTGCCAGCAGCTCCGGGCTAGCGGACTACAATGAGCAGTTCTTC. This codes for CASSSGLADYNEQFF.

This clone has a single count. The gene calls are TRBV2 and TRBJ2-7; 7 nucleotides line up with TRBD2. The CDR3 has 12 amino acids. Germline trimming cut 11 bases from V and 8 bases from J; bases unmatched to any gene: 12. Germline V gene lookup returns CDR1 SNHLY and CDR2 FYNNEI. CDR3 nucleotides: TGTGCCGGGGGGGACGGCAAAAACCAGCAGTACTTC. Its protein is CAGGDGKNQQYF.

In DNA form, the CDR3 reads TGTGCCAGCAGCCCCCGACAGAATAGCTACGAGCAGTACTTC. Encoded protein: CASSPRQNSYEQYF. J is TRBJ2-7 and V is TRBV7-2; D is possibly TRBD1 (5 bases). This CDR3 contains 14 residues. V lost 5 bases, J lost 3 bases, and 14 bases lay in between. Germline-derived CDR1 and CDR2 are SGHTA and FQGNSA.

This chain connects TRBV6-4 to TRBJ2-1, with TRBD2 identical over 10 bases. The CDR3 totals 15 residues. Trimming cost V 8 bases and J 7 bases; bases outside gene matches: 11. Germline loops: CDR1 MRHNA, CDR2 SNTAGT. The CDR3 DNA sequence: TGTGCCAGCCGCGAGGGGGCTAGCGGGAGAAATGAGCAGTTCTTC. This codes for CASREGASGRNEQFF.

The J gene is TRBJ2-7, the V gene TRBV7-2, with 7 positions matching TRBD2. The CDR3 contains 13 residues. The ends lost 5 bases at V and 3 bases at J; junction bases unmatched: 4. The germline gives CDR1 SGHTA, CDR2 FQGNSA. CDR3 protein: CASSQGGFYEQYF. The DNA of the CDR3 is TGTGCCAGCAGCCAGGGAGGGTTCTACGAGCAGTACTTC.

The chain joins TRBV15 to TRBJ2-3; D is unclear. Trimming cost V 1 base and J 0 bases, with 8 bases left between them. This CDR3 has 15 amino acids. Germline V lookup: CDR1 LNHNV, CDR2 YYDKDF (reference sequence). CDR3 in amino acids: CATSRGPQSTDTQYF. The CDR3 DNA is TGTGCCACCAGCAGAGGCCCCCAGAGCACAGATACGCAGTATTTT.

In nucleotides, the CDR3 is TGTGCCAGCAGCGCGACTAGCGGGAGGGGGGGGGAGACCCAGTACTTC. Its protein product is CASSATSGRGGETQYF. V is TRBV2 and J is TRBJ2-5, with 14 bases that match TRBD2. V gave up 6 bases and J gave up 5 bases; unmatched junction bases: 8. CDR1 is SNHLY and CDR2 is FYNNEI in the germline V gene. The CDR3 has 16 residues.

This chain uses TRBV15 with TRBJ2-1, with 14 bases matching TRBD2. Per germline, CDR1 LNHNV and CDR2 YYDKDF (reference sequence). This CDR3 has 16 amino acids. The ends lost 1 base at V and 6 bases at J; junction bases unmatched: 2. CDR3 coding DNA: TGTGCCACCAGCAGAGGACTAGCGGGGGGGCCCAATGAGCAGTTCTTC. Amino acid sequence: CATSRGLAGGPNEQFF.

This clone appeared once. This rearrangement joins TRBV6-5 to TRBJ2-1, with D possibly TRBD2 on 6 matching bases. The V gene's germline CDR1 is MNHEY and CDR2 SVGAGI. The length of the CDR3 is 16 residues. V was clipped by 2 bases and J by 4 bases, with 15 bases between them. CDR3 nucleotides: TGTGCCAGCAGTTACACCTTGGCGGGGCGATACAATGAGCAGTTCTTC. It translates to CASSYTLAGRYNEQFF.

This rearrangement joins TRBV5-1 to TRBJ2-7, with D tentatively TRBD1 (6 bases). The CDR3 length is 17 residues. The germline gives CDR1 SGHRS, CDR2 YFSETQ. V lost 1 base and J 3 bases, leaving 20 bases between the germline ends. The CDR3 region has the DNA TGCGCCAGCAGCTTGTCGACAGGTACCGGGGCCCGCTACGAGCAGTACTTC. The encoded protein is CASSLSTGTGARYEQYF.

This clone was observed a handful of times. The chain joins TRBV7-2 to TRBJ2-5, with D perhaps matching TRBD1 (7 bases). CDR3 length equals 13 residues. Trimming shortened V by 2 bases and J by 9 bases, and 13 bases separated the two germline ends. The germline V gene encodes CDR1 SGHTA and CDR2 FQGNSA. For the CDR3, the DNA is TGTGCCAGCAGCTTACGGGGGCAGGGGGCCCAGTACTTC. Translating it yields CASSLRGQGAQYF.

This chain connects TRBV5-1 to TRBJ1-1, with TRBD1 matching over 8 bases. After removal of 2 bases from V and 5 bases from J, the junction contained 5 bases not matched to a gene. CDR3 length: 14 amino acids. Looked up from germline, CDR1 is SGHRS and CDR2 is YFSETQ. The CDR3, as DNA: TGCGCCAGCAGCTTCGCAACAGGGGGTACTGAAGCTTTCTTT. This gives the protein CASSFATGGTEAFF.

This clone was observed once. The same CDR3 is also encoded by other DNA sequences in this sample. This chain joins TRBV5-1 and TRBJ2-3; no clear D gene. Between the trimmed V and J ends, which lost 0 bases and 0 bases, there was a span of 5 bases. CDR1 and CDR2 from the germline V gene are SGHRS and YFSETQ. The CDR3 is 14 amino acids. The CDR3 sequence: CASSLASSTDTQYF. In nucleotides, the CDR3 is TGCGCCAGCAGCTTGGCCAGTAGCACAGATACGCAGTATTTT.